This passage covers 22 T cell receptor beta chains from one sample sequenced in a study of beta chain features in type 1 diabetes. The sequenced template was cDNA made from the entire isolated RNA. Generated by immunoSEQ multiplex PCR, the TCRdb table keeps only in-frame clones and is missing some. This table holds 350,000 to 450,000 clones, roughly 14% found once. Input material: naive CD4+ T cells from blood. These receptors came from a man younger than 45 in good health.

CDR3 sequence (DNA): TGTGCCAGCAGTGCCGGGACAGGGGGCCCGTCTGTTGAAAAACTGTTTTTT. It encodes CASSAGTGGPSVEKLFF. The genes are TRBV25-1 and TRBJ1-4; 12 nucleotides align to TRBD1. The ends lost 4 bases at V and 7 bases at J; junction bases unmatched: 10. The CDR3 contains 17 residues. The germline V gene has CDR1 MGHDK and CDR2 SYGVNS. Full variable domain (remainder filled in from reference TRBV25-1 and TRBJ1-4): EADIYQTPRYLVIGTGKKITLECSQTMGHDKMYWYQQDPGMELHLIHYSYGVNSTEKGDLSSESTVSRIRTEHFPLTLESARPSHTSQYLCASSAGTGGPSVEKLFFGSGTQLSVL.

This chain connects TRBV5-1 to TRBJ2-5, with 7 bases that match TRBD2. This CDR3 comprises 14 residues. CDR1 SGHRS and CDR2 YFSETQ come from the germline V gene. The junction had 10 bases not matched to a gene; V was cut back by 6 bases and J by 5 bases. For the CDR3, the DNA is TGCGCCAGCACACCGGGACTACAGAGGGAGACCCAGTACTTC. Translation: CASTPGLQRETQYF.

This clone was picked up a small number of times. This chain links TRBV5-1 with TRBJ1-1; D remains unclear. The CDR3 spans 17 residues. CDR1 is SGHRS, CDR2 YFSETQ, per germline. V was pared by 1 base and J by 0 bases, with 16 bases between. This CDR3 reads CASSLNGNHLMNTEAFF. The CDR3 nucleotides read TGCGCCAGCAGCTTGAACGGTAATCACTTAATGAACACTGAAGCTTTCTTT.

The rearrangement links TRBV18 to TRBJ2-1, with TRBD2 identical over 8 bases. With V trimmed by 1 base and J by 2 bases, 7 bases remained unmatched. Germline CDR1 KGHSH, CDR2 LQKENI. The CDR3 totals 17 residues. CDR3 in DNA: TGTGCCAGCTCACCACGAACTAGCGGTTTAACCTACAATGAGCAGTTCTTC. Translating gives CASSPRTSGLTYNEQFF.

This clone has just a few counts. This sequence joins TRBV29-1 and TRBJ1-6, with D possibly being TRBD1 (6 bases). V was shortened by 6 bases and J by 7 bases, with 16 bases between the two germline ends. CDR1 is SQVTM and CDR2 is ANQGSEA in the germline V gene. There are 14 residues in the CDR3. CDR3 in DNA: TGCAGCGTGGGGGAAGGGGGGAGGAATTCACCCCTCCACTTT. Translating gives CSVGEGGRNSPLHF.

The V and J genes are TRBV6-6 and TRBJ1-1, with D perhaps matching TRBD1 (6 bases). The germline CDR1 and CDR2 sequences are MNHNY and SVGAGI (reference sequence). CDR3 size: 13 residues. The ends were cut back, 11 bases at V and 1 base at J, with 14 bases in the middle. As DNA, the CDR3 is TGTGCCGCCACTACAGGGCGGAACACTGAAGCTTTCTTT. It specifies CAATTGRNTEAFF.

The chain is built from TRBV21-1 and TRBJ2-7; the table's D gene call, TRBD1, was not cross checked with the DNA. TRBV21-1 is a pseudogene segment. The CDR3 consists of 19 residues. The CDR3 sequence: CASSKEDPRPEWAVYEQYV. The DNA of the CDR3 is TGTGCCAGCAGCAAAGAAGACCCAAGGCCTGAGTGGGCTGTCTACGAGCAGTACGTC.

This clone occurred once. The gene calls are TRBV6-5 and TRBJ2-3; D gene unclear. Trimming cost V 2 bases and J 4 bases, with 10 bases left between them. The CDR3 runs 14 residues. Germline V gene data show CDR1 as MNHEY and CDR2 as SVGAGI. CDR3 in DNA: TGTGCCAGCAGTTACGATCGAATCCCAGATACGCAGTATTTT. Protein: CASSYDRIPDTQYF.

This chain joins TRBV19 and TRBJ2-2; D possibly corresponds to TRBD2 (5 bases). Germline-derived CDR1 and CDR2 are LNHDA and SQIVND (reference sequence). This CDR3 is built from 13 residues. V lost 10 bases and J lost 5, with 14 bases in between. The chain's CDR3 is CATTRDSTGELFF. The CDR3 DNA reads as TGTGCCACGACCCGGGATTCGACCGGGGAGCTGTTTTTT.

This clone was counted a few times. The CDR3 is CASSRASGHNEQFF. In DNA form, the CDR3 reads TGTGCCAGCAGCCGAGCTAGCGGACACAATGAGCAGTTCTTC. V usage is TRBV14 and J usage is TRBJ2-1, with TRBD2 matching over 7 bases. The germline V gene encodes CDR1 SGHDN and CDR2 FVKESK. The J segment lost 5 bases and the V segment lost 4 bases, leaving 5 bases of the junction unmatched. The CDR3 runs to 14 residues. Drawing the rest from reference TRBV14 and TRBJ2-1, the complete variable domain is EAGVTQFPSHSVIEKGQTVTLRCDPISGHDNLYWYRRVMGKEIKFLLHFVKESKQDESGMPNNRFLAERTGGTYSTLKVQPAELEDSGVYFCASSRASGHNEQFFGPGTRLTVL.

Only a few counts were recorded for this clone. The chain has TRBV29-1 and TRBJ2-5; no clear D. The germline gives CDR1 SQVTM, CDR2 ANQGSEA. The CDR3 is 12 amino acids. With 4 bases removed from V and 3 bases from J, the gap between germline ends came to 9 bases. In nucleotides, the CDR3 is TGCAGCGTTGGGCCAGTAGAAGAGACCCAGTACTTC. It specifies CSVGPVEETQYF. The full variable domain, in which reference TRBV29-1 and TRBJ2-5 provide the parts outside the CDR3, is SAVISQKPSRDICQRGTSLTIQCQVDSQVTMMFWYRQQPGQSLTLIATANQGSEATYESGFVIDKFPISRPNLTFSTLTVSNMSPEDSSIYLCSVGPVEETQYFGPGTRLLVL.

This clone has a handful of counts. The chain is built from TRBV7-9 and TRBJ2-2, with D unresolved. Germline loops: CDR1 SEHNR, CDR2 FQNEAQ (reference sequence). This CDR3 has 15 amino acids. V lost 0 bases and J lost 1, with 6 bases in between. The DNA of the CDR3 is TGTGCCAGCAGCTTAGCTACGGTGAACACCGGGGAGCTGTTTTTT. Translating gives CASSLATVNTGELFF.

The chain links TRBV29-1 to TRBJ1-4; no reliable D call. From germline, CDR1 is SQVTM and CDR2 ANQGSEA. The CDR3 runs 13 residues. Trimming took off 5 bases at V and 8 bases at J, with 15 bases between the two ends. CDR3 in DNA: TGCAGCGTTTTAGGGCCCAAAGAAGAAAAACTGTTTTTT. This translates into CSVLGPKEEKLFF.

This clone showed up just a few times. The chain combines TRBV19 with TRBJ2-6, with D perhaps TRBD1 (6 bases). Trimming shortened V by 8 bases and J by 2 bases, and 16 bases separated the two germline ends. CDR1 LNHDA and CDR2 SQIVND come from the germline V gene (reference sequence). The CDR3 loop spans 16 amino acids. CDR3 sequence reads: CASEPVTGTGANVLTF. CDR3 coding DNA: TGTGCCAGTGAACCGGTCACAGGGACTGGGGCCAACGTCCTGACTTTC. The full variable domain, in which reference TRBV19 and TRBJ2-6 provide the parts outside the CDR3, is DGGITQSPKYLFRKEGQNVTLSCEQNLNHDAMYWYRQDPGQGLRLIYYSQIVNDFQKGDIAEGYSVSREKKESFPLTVTSAQKNPTAFYLCASEPVTGTGANVLTFGAGSRLTVL.

The table lists this clone with a few counts. V gene TRBV7-2 combines with J gene TRBJ2-1; 8 bases align to TRBD2. Germline assignment: CDR1 SGHTA and CDR2 FQGNSA. With 2 bases clipped from V and 2 bases from J, the junction kept 5 bases outside the gene matches. The CDR3 has 16 amino acids. The CDR3 region has the DNA TGTGCCAGCAGCTTATTCGGAGCGGGGGCCTACAATGAGCAGTTCTTC. Translated, it gives CASSLFGAGAYNEQFF.

The chain is built from TRBV4-2 and TRBJ1-2; D remains unclear. From germline, CDR1 is LGHNA and CDR2 YNFKEQ. The length of the CDR3 is 14 residues. Between the trimmed V and J ends, which lost 4 bases and 6 bases, there was a span of 15 bases. The CDR3 DNA reads as TGTGCCAGCAGCCCGTACCCACGGGAAGATGGCTACACCTTC. This translates into CASSPYPREDGYTF.

This clone was recorded a few times. The chain combines TRBV9 with TRBJ2-5; unclear D gene. Germline V gives CDR1 SGDLS, CDR2 YYNGEE. The ends were cut back, 0 bases at V and 7 bases at J, with 13 bases in the middle. The CDR3 is 14 residues long. Here the CDR3 reads CASSVAGLGGTQYF. DNA for the CDR3: TGTGCCAGCAGCGTAGCTGGGCTAGGCGGGACCCAGTACTTC.

The rearrangement links TRBV2 to TRBJ2-3; D gene unclear. This CDR3 spans 13 amino acids. Trimming removed 3 bases from V and 1 base from J, with 5 bases in between. Looked up from germline, CDR1 is SNHLY and CDR2 is FYNNEI. CDR3 loop: CASSEQGTDTQYF. CDR3 nucleotide sequence: TGTGCCAGCAGTGAGCAGGGCACAGATACGCAGTATTTT.

J is TRBJ2-7 and V is TRBV6-5; D might be TRBD2 (6 bases). Looked up from germline, CDR1 is MNHEY and CDR2 is SVGAGI. The CDR3 is 14 amino acids. V was pared by 7 bases and J by 4 bases, with 17 bases between. The CDR3 bases are TGTGCCAGCAAGGGATACGCGGGGAGGTACGAGCAGTACTTC. Its protein product is CASKGYAGRYEQYF.

The chain is built from TRBV9 and TRBJ1-5; the match to TRBD1 covers 10 bases. The CDR3 consists of 17 residues. Germline V gene sequence: CDR1 SGDLS, CDR2 YYNGEE. Trimming removed 3 bases from V and 1 base from J; junction bases left unmatched: 7. CDR3: CASSEDPDRGSNQPQHF. In DNA form, the CDR3 reads TGTGCCAGCAGCGAGGACCCGGACAGGGGGAGCAATCAGCCCCAGCATTTT.

The rearrangement links TRBV7-6 to TRBJ2-3; 11 positions match TRBD2. The CDR3 runs to 16 residues. The germline V gene has CDR1 SGHVS and CDR2 FNYEAQ. Trimming cost V 5 bases and J 2 bases; bases outside gene matches: 6. This CDR3 reads CASSQLAGVPTDTQYF. In nucleotides, the CDR3 is TGTGCCAGCAGCCAACTAGCGGGGGTACCCACAGATACGCAGTATTTT.

This clone was detected a few times. This chain joins TRBV9 and TRBJ2-1, with TRBD2 matching over 8 bases. Germline V gene lookup returns CDR1 SGDLS and CDR2 YYNGEE. J lost 9 bases, V lost 0 bases, and 8 bases had no gene match. The CDR3 covers 15 residues. The CDR3 DNA follows: TGTGCCAGCAGCGTAGGCCCCCCGGGACTAGGTGAGCAGTTCTTC. Translated, it gives CASSVGPPGLGEQFF.